The clone carrying this T cell receptor (beta chain) was seen a handful of times. Its target is unknown. The data are from a study of beta chain features in type 1 diabetes. Notes on the study in general: Significant though moderate, a shortening of TCRB CDR3s appeared in all four CD4+ subsets of Type 1 diabetes patients. In patients and controls equally, PCR might favor templates that are shorter.

Expressed TCRB transcripts were sequenced because the isolated RNA had all been reverse transcribed beforehand. TCRdb keeps only in-frame clones here, not all; method: immunoSEQ multiplex PCR. This sample has 100,000 to 150,000 clones, with about 15% found just once. Trimming shortened V by 0 bases and J by 5 bases, and 24 bases separated the two germline ends. This CDR3 region has 19 residues. In germline, CDR1 is MNHNS, CDR2 SASEGT. The V and J genes are TRBV6-1 and TRBJ2-3; TRBD2 is a possible D gene (7 bases). This clonotype was sampled from a young man with type 1 diabetes. The sequenced sample consisted of central memory CD4+ T cells from blood. CDR3 DNA: TGTGCCAGCAGTGAAGCCCCTAATCTTGGGGGGGCGATTAGAGATACGCAGTATTTT. It yields the protein CASSEAPNLGGAIRDTQYF.